One and the same sample provided the 5 T cell receptor beta chains below, sequenced in a study of T cell responses to AZD1222 COVID-19 vaccine. Method: immunoSEQ multiplex PCR; TCRdb's copy keeps in-frame clones and lacks some. The sample has 100,000 to 150,000 clones, approximately 90% seen once. The starting material was peripheral blood, obtained on day 0 of AZD1222 vaccination. These receptors originate from an adult in good health.

J is TRBJ1-5 and V is TRBV7-9, with 11 bases lining up with TRBD1. This CDR3 is built from 16 residues. Per the germline V gene, CDR1 is SEHNR and CDR2 is FQNEAQ (reference sequence). V dropped 6 bases and J dropped 5; count of bases not matched to a gene: 9. CDR3 in DNA: TGTGCCAGCAGTCCCGGGACAGGGGGAGAGGATCAGCCCCAGCATTTT. Translated: CASSPGTGGEDQPQHF.

This rearrangement joins TRBV6-2 or TRBV6-3 to TRBJ2-1; TRBD2 matches 8 bases. V shed 5 bases, J shed 7 bases, and the junction held 10 bases outside the gene matches. Germline V gene sequence: CDR1 MNHEY, CDR2 SVGEGT. The CDR3 loop spans 15 amino acids. The CDR3 sequence is CASSPTGGLFNEQFF. The CDR3 region has the DNA TGTGCCAGCAGTCCCACGGGGGGGCTTTTTAATGAGCAGTTCTTC.

V usage is TRBV19 and J usage is TRBJ1-3; 9 nucleotides line up with TRBD1. Germline V gene lookup returns CDR1 LNHDA and CDR2 SQIVND (reference sequence). V lost 4 bases and J lost 2; bases outside the gene matches: 3. This CDR3 region has 15 residues. DNA of the CDR3: TGTGCCAGTAGTAGGGACAGGGAAACTGGAAACACCATATATTTT. Translating gives CASSRDRETGNTIYF.

This chain joins TRBV5-1 and TRBJ2-1; TRBD1 might be the D (7 bases). CDR3 length: 16 residues. Trimming took 7 bases from V and 0 from J, leaving 17 bases between them. CDR1 and CDR2 (germline): SGHRS, YFSETQ. CDR3: CASGKEGAVSYNEQFF. For the CDR3, the DNA is TGCGCCAGCGGAAAGGAGGGGGCCGTCTCCTACAATGAGCAGTTCTTC.

This sequence joins TRBV4-3 and TRBJ2-7; TRBD1 matches at 7 bases. Per the germline V gene, CDR1 is LGHNA and CDR2 is YSLEER. The CDR3 consists of 15 residues. Trimming took 5 bases from V and 2 from J; bases not matched to a gene: 9. The CDR3 bases are TGCGCCAGCAGCTACTCAACAGGGGACGCCTACGAGCAGTACTTC. It encodes CASSYSTGDAYEQYF.